The rows below give T cell receptor beta chains drawn from one sample of a study of T cells in Graves' hyperthyroidism and ophthalmopathy. Using its own MiXCR run on the multiplex PCR reads, TCRdb lists one record per CDR3 protein. Among about 570,000 distinct CDR3 sequences listed, less than 15% were seen once. Sequencing was performed on blood. The source is a middle-aged woman with Graves' hyperthyroidism. Each CDR3 is given without its conserved first and last residue. The order of the fields is CDR3 protein, J gene, V gene.

CDR3: ASAWGYEQY
J: TRBJ2-7
V: TRBV12-3/TRBV12-4

CDR3: SAQRQGTVQPQH
J: TRBJ1-5
V: TRBV20-1

CDR3: AIRRDTEAF
J: TRBJ1-1
V: TRBV12-3/TRBV12-4

CDR3: SVVGARAKNYEQY
J: TRBJ2-7
V: TRBV29-1

CDR3: AISEGAGGVETQY
J: TRBJ2-5
V: TRBV10-3

CDR3: ASSEQGWTDTQY
J: TRBJ2-3
V: TRBV6-1

CDR3: ASSSGARGNTEAF
J: TRBJ1-1
V: TRBV5-4

CDR3: ASSLRGVGTEAF
J: TRBJ1-1
V: TRBV7-9

CDR3: ASSPRGVTGELF
J: TRBJ2-2
V: TRBV28

CDR3: ASSEWAGLAGLCDSYEQY
J: TRBJ2-7
V: TRBV6-4

CDR3: ASSLGGRRHGNTIY
J: TRBJ1-3
V: TRBV28

CDR3: ASSLTGEGYT
J: TRBJ1-2
V: TRBV16

CDR3: ASSEKQGVGGEQF
J: TRBJ2-1
V: TRBV2

CDR3: ASSSPGVDIAKQY
J: TRBJ2-7
V: TRBV28

CDR3: ASSQAGGNSAYEQY
J: TRBJ2-7
V: TRBV4-2

CDR3: ASSQEQGYSPLH
J: TRBJ1-6
V: TRBV4-1

CDR3: ASSQDRLGGAFYEQY
J: TRBJ2-7
V: TRBV3-1

CDR3: ASSQVAGSSTDTQY
J: TRBJ2-3
V: TRBV3-1

CDR3: ASSLRAAGSLSEQF
J: TRBJ2-1
V: TRBV5-1

CDR3: ASSIGGYSNQPQH
J: TRBJ1-5
V: TRBV19

CDR3: ASSKGREGNQPQH
J: TRBJ1-5
V: TRBV28

CDR3: ACSLNTNQPQH
J: TRBJ1-5
V: TRBV7-2

CDR3: SAESYLGELF
J: TRBJ2-2
V: TRBV20-1

CDR3: ASSFADRGGYGYT
J: TRBJ1-2
V: TRBV27